The entry that follows covers one T cell receptor (beta chain) sequence. Its cognate antigen is unknown. These data belong to a study of shared clonotypes between healthy human individuals. Whole-study findings and limits: The researchers took only blood, and tissue repertoires probably look different.

Profiling relied on immunoSEQ multiplex PCR, and the TCRdb table lists in-frame clones only, not all of them. The sample has millions of clones, roughly nine tenths seen once. The CDR3 has 17 residues. V trimming: 1 base; J trimming: 7 bases; junction bases outside the gene matches: 7. Per the germline V gene, CDR1 is MGHDK and CDR2 is SYGVNS. This receptor was taken from a man younger than 35 in good health. The rearrangement uses TRBV25-1 and TRBJ2-2; 12 nucleotides line up with TRBD1. What was sequenced was naive CD4+ T cells sorted from blood. Subset of the sample: CD45RA+ positively selected. CDR3 residues: CASSEFEGQGADGELFF. CDR3 bases: TGTGCCAGCAGTGAATTTGAGGGACAGGGGGCGGACGGGGAGCTGTTTTTT.